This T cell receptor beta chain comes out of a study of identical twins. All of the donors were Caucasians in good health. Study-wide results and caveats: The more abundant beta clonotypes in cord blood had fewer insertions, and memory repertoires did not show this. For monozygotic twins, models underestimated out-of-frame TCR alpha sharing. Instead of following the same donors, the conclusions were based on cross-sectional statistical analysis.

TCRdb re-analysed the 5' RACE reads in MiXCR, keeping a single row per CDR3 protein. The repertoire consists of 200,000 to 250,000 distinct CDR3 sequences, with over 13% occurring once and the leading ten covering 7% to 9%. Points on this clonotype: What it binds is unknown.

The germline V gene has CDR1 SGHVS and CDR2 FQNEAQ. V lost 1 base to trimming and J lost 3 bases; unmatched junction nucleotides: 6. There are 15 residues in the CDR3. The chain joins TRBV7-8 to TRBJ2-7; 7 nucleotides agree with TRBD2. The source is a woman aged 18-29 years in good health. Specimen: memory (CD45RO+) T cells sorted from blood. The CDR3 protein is CASSLEWREIYEQYF. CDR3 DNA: TGTGCCAGCAGCTTAGAATGGCGGGAGATCTACGAGCAGTACTTC.